This TCR beta chain is from a study of OX40 agonist ivuxolimab in advanced cancers. Study context: Antecedent anti-PD-1, anti-PD-L1 or anti-CTLA-4 therapy was permissible, with roughly 36% having received some.

Points from the study as a whole: At 0.1 to 3.0 mg/kg, CD4+ and CD8+ blood T cells expanded clonally by week 6.

CDR1 and CDR2 from the germline V gene are LNHNV and YYDKDF (reference sequence). With 7 bases removed from V and 3 bases from J, the gap between germline ends came to 12 bases. The CDR3 runs to 13 residues. This clone was counted once. Its antigen is unknown. Assay: immunoSEQ multiplex PCR; the TCRdb copy retains only in-frame clones and omits some. Of roughly 62,000 clones listed, 84% are singletons. This TCR came from an adult with an advanced solid tumor such as melanoma, head and neck, liver or kidney cancer. This chain uses TRBV15 with TRBJ1-2; D unresolved. Material: CD4+ or CD8+ T cells sorted from blood, obtained in a trial of the OX40 agonist ivuxolimab. CDR3 protein: CATTWAYDYGYTF. DNA of the CDR3: TGTGCCACCACTTGGGCATACGACTATGGCTACACCTTC.